These 30 T cell receptor beta chains were all obtained from the same sample, sequenced in a study of beta chain features in type 1 diabetes. Reverse transcribing all isolated RNA meant expressed TCRB transcripts were sequenced. TCRdb's copy holds only in-frame clones and misses some; the assay was immunoSEQ multiplex PCR. The data show about half a million clones, 30% seen once. Sequenced sample: naive CD4+ T cells from blood. The receptor set was obtained from a man between 18 and 35 years old in good health.

There are a few counts of this clone. The chain has TRBV5-4 and TRBJ2-5; TRBD2 is a possible D gene (7 bases). CDR3 length: 15 residues. Germline-derived CDR1 and CDR2 are SGHNT and YYREEE (reference sequence). V dropped 4 bases and J dropped 5 bases, with 18 bases sitting between them. CDR3 loop: CASSPRAGAQETQYF. The DNA for the CDR3 is TGTGCCAGCAGCCCGAGGGCGGGGGCGCAGGAGACCCAGTACTTC.

The chain links TRBV6-1 to TRBJ2-1; D gene ambiguous. Trimming cost V 8 bases and J 8 bases, with 10 bases left between them. The CDR3 runs 11 residues. Looked up from germline, CDR1 is MNHNS and CDR2 is SASEGT. The CDR3 loop reads CASAPTYEQFF. CDR3 in DNA: TGTGCCAGCGCTCCAACTTATGAGCAGTTCTTC.

The CDR3 nucleotides read TGTGCCAGCAGCTTAGGACAGGGGGCCTACAATGAGCAGTTCTTC. This encodes CASSLGQGAYNEQFF. The V and J genes are TRBV5-4 and TRBJ2-1, with 10 bases identical to TRBD1. This CDR3 is built from 15 residues. V shed 2 bases, J shed 2 bases, and the junction held 1 base outside the gene matches. Germline CDR1 is SGHNT and CDR2 is YYREEE (reference sequence).

This clone was seen a few times. This sample also contains other DNA sequences that code for the same CDR3. The chain recombines TRBV9 with TRBJ2-2; D might be TRBD2 (6 bases). The CDR3 sequence is 14 residues long. Germline loops: CDR1 SGDLS, CDR2 YYNGEE. V was clipped by 2 bases and J by 1 base, with 6 bases between them. CDR3 sequence: CASSVSGNTGELFF. The CDR3 DNA reads as TGTGCCAGCAGCGTTAGCGGGAACACCGGGGAGCTGTTTTTT.

The chain employs TRBV9 and TRBJ2-4; D possibly uses TRBD1 or TRBD2 (5 bases each). Germline values: CDR1 SGDLS, CDR2 YYNGEE. This CDR3 is built from 16 residues. The V end lost 0 bases, the J end lost 0 bases, and 10 bases lay between the germline ends. The CDR3 sequence: CASSVGEGRAKNIQYF. CDR3 DNA sequence: TGTGCCAGCAGCGTAGGAGAGGGACGAGCCAAAAACATTCAGTACTTC.

The gene calls are TRBV7-2 and TRBJ2-5; D remains unclear. Trimming removed 1 base from V and 0 bases from J, with 15 bases in between. Per germline, CDR1 SGHTA and CDR2 FQGNSA. The CDR3 is made up of 17 amino acids. The CDR3 sequence: CASSLGFIRANQETQYF. The CDR3 nucleotides read TGTGCCAGCAGCTTAGGATTTATCCGGGCTAACCAAGAGACCCAGTACTTC.

The chain uses TRBV20-1 and TRBJ2-1; maybe TRBD1 (5 bases). CDR1 and CDR2 from the germline V gene are DFQATT and SNEGSKA (reference sequence). With 3 bases removed from V and 6 bases from J, the gap between germline ends came to 6 bases. CDR3 length: 11 amino acids. The CDR3 sequence is CSASRVNEQFF. In DNA form, the CDR3 reads TGCAGTGCTAGCAGGGTCAATGAGCAGTTCTTC.

This clone has just a few counts. The CDR3 nucleotides are TGTGCCAGCAGCTCGGACAGGGGACGCTACGAGCAGTACTTC. Its protein product is CASSSDRGRYEQYF. The chain carries TRBV6-5 and TRBJ2-7, with 9 bases that match TRBD1. V dropped 6 bases and J dropped 3; count of bases not matched to a gene: 6. The CDR3 has 14 amino acids. From germline, CDR1 is MNHEY and CDR2 SVGAGI.

The genes are TRBV30 and TRBJ2-1, with a tentative D call TRBD2 (6 bases). The CDR3 spans 13 residues. The germline V and J ends were trimmed by 0 bases and 8 bases, with 11 bases remaining between them. Germline loops: CDR1 GTSNPN, CDR2 SVGIG (reference sequence). CDR3 in amino acids: CAWSVKGTDEQFF. The CDR3 DNA reads TGTGCCTGGAGTGTAAAAGGGACTGATGAGCAGTTCTTC.

The chain's CDR3 is CSVGNDRVKYEQYF. DNA of the CDR3: TGCAGCGTTGGGAACGACAGGGTGAAATACGAGCAGTACTTC. V and J are TRBV29-1 and TRBJ2-7, with 7 bases identical to TRBD1. The length of the CDR3 is 14 residues. Germline V gene lookup returns CDR1 SQVTM and CDR2 ANQGSEA. V shed 4 bases, J shed 4 bases, and the junction held 10 bases outside the gene matches.

In this sample, this clone turned up a few times. The CDR3: CAWGQGNEQYF. The CDR3 nucleotides read TGTGCCTGGGGACAGGGGAACGAGCAGTACTTC. This chain connects TRBV30 to TRBJ2-7; 9 bases are shared with TRBD1. The J segment lost 5 bases and the V segment lost 5 bases, leaving 1 base of the junction unmatched. This CDR3 has 11 amino acids. Germline loops: CDR1 GTSNPN, CDR2 SVGIG (reference sequence). Full variable domain (rest looked up from reference TRBV30 and TRBJ2-7): SQTIHQWPATLVQPVGSPLSLECTVEGTSNPNLYWYRQAAGRGLQLLFYSVGIGQISSEVPQNLSASRPQDRQFILSSKKLLLSDSGFYLCAWGQGNEQYFGPGTRLTVT.

The V and J genes are TRBV29-1 and TRBJ2-2, with 8 bases lining up with TRBD1. The ends lost 7 bases at V and 8 bases at J; junction bases unmatched: 9. This CDR3 has 13 residues. The germline V gene encodes CDR1 SQVTM and CDR2 ANQGSEA. The CDR3 loop is CSGWDRMGGELFF. In DNA form, the CDR3 reads TGCAGCGGATGGGACAGGATGGGAGGGGAGCTGTTTTTT.

The V and J genes are TRBV6-5 and TRBJ2-1, with TRBD2 identical over 16 bases. Germline V gives CDR1 MNHEY, CDR2 SVGAGI. V shed 5 bases and J 10 bases; nucleotides not matched to a gene: 5. CDR3 length: 15 amino acids. DNA of the CDR3: TGTGCCAGCAGTACGGGACTAGCGGGAGGGCGAGAGCAGTTCTTC. It specifies CASSTGLAGGREQFF.

The CDR3, as DNA: TGCAGCGTTCTTCCCTCAGGGGAGAACACTGAAGCTTTCTTT. Its protein is CSVLPSGENTEAFF. The gene calls are TRBV29-1 and TRBJ1-1; TRBD1 might be the D (6 bases). Trimming pared 5 bases from V and 1 base from J, leaving 14 bases between. The length of the CDR3 is 14 residues. From germline, CDR1 is SQVTM and CDR2 ANQGSEA.

The sample holds a few counts of this clone. The chain uses TRBV30 and TRBJ2-3, with D perhaps assigned TRBD1 or TRBD2 (5 bases each). The CDR3 covers 15 residues. Germline V gene sequence: CDR1 GTSNPN, CDR2 SVGIG (reference sequence). Trimming took off 2 bases at V and 0 bases at J, with 12 bases between the two ends. The CDR3 region is CAWSPLWGSTDTQYF. Here the CDR3 DNA reads TGTGCCTGGAGTCCCCTCTGGGGGAGCACAGATACGCAGTATTTT.

DNA of the CDR3: TGTGCCAGCAGTGAGCGGGGTCGGAAAGAGACCCAGTACTTC. As protein: CASSERGRKETQYF. The V and J genes are TRBV25-1 and TRBJ2-5, with TRBD2 as a possible D gene (6 bases). V was clipped by 3 bases and J by 3 bases, with 11 bases between them. The CDR3 has 14 residues. The germline V gene encodes CDR1 MGHDK and CDR2 SYGVNS. The full variable domain, in which reference TRBV25-1 and TRBJ2-5 provide the parts outside the CDR3, is EADIYQTPRYLVIGTGKKITLECSQTMGHDKMYWYQQDPGMELHLIHYSYGVNSTEKGDLSSESTVSRIRTEHFPLTLESARPSHTSQYLCASSERGRKETQYFGPGTRLLVL.

The chain joins TRBV30 to TRBJ2-7; no reliable D call. The V gene's germline CDR1 is GTSNPN and CDR2 SVGIG (reference sequence). This CDR3 contains 12 residues. Trimming stripped 3 bases from V and 2 bases from J, with 8 bases between. The CDR3 reads CAWSARAYEQYF. The CDR3, as DNA: TGTGCCTGGAGCGCCAGAGCCTACGAGCAGTACTTC.

The gene calls are TRBV7-9 and TRBJ1-2, with TRBD1 matching over 8 bases. Germline CDR1 is SEHNR and CDR2 is FQNEAQ (reference sequence). The CDR3 has 15 residues. J was trimmed by 4 bases and V by 5 bases; bases with no gene match: 9. The CDR3 DNA reads TGTGCCAGCAGCCCTCGGACAGGGTCGAGCTATGGCTACACCTTC. This translates into CASSPRTGSSYGYTF.

This chain links TRBV7-8 with TRBJ2-3; tentative D call: TRBD2 (6 bases). From germline, CDR1 is SGHVS and CDR2 FQNEAQ. Trimming pared 1 base from V and 2 bases from J, leaving 13 bases between. The CDR3 has 16 amino acids. The CDR3 sequence: CASSLGFQRVTDTQYF. The CDR3, as DNA: TGTGCCAGCAGCTTAGGATTCCAGCGGGTCACAGATACGCAGTATTTT.

This chain connects TRBV9 to TRBJ2-5; D possibly corresponds to TRBD1 (5 bases). This CDR3 contains 14 residues. Germline V lookup: CDR1 SGDLS, CDR2 YYNGEE. V lost 0 bases and J lost 5, with 11 bases in between. Written as DNA, the CDR3 is TGTGCCAGCAGCGTAGGCGGCAGGGATGAGACCCAGTACTTC. It translates to CASSVGGRDETQYF. The full variable domain, in which reference TRBV9 and TRBJ2-5 provide the parts outside the CDR3, is DSGVTQTPKHLITATGQRVTLRCSPRSGDLSVYWYQQSLDQGLQFLIQYYNGEERAKGNILERFSAQQFPDLHSELNLSSLELGDSALYFCASSVGGRDETQYFGPGTRLLVL.

This clone turned up a few times. Other DNA sequences in this specimen translate into the identical CDR3. CDR3 protein: CASSLGGGSYNEQFF. The CDR3 DNA sequence: TGTGCCAGCAGCTTGGGTGGAGGGAGTTACAATGAGCAGTTCTTC. The V and J genes are TRBV7-2 and TRBJ2-1; D perhaps matches TRBD2 (6 bases). This CDR3 is built from 15 residues. The V and J ends lost 3 bases and 4 bases respectively, with 13 bases between them. The germline V gene encodes CDR1 SGHTA and CDR2 FQGNSA.

This clone was observed a handful of times. The chain combines TRBV2 with TRBJ2-2; D unresolved. The CDR3 consists of 14 residues. V was pared by 4 bases and J by 4 bases, with 10 bases between. The germline CDR1 and CDR2 sequences are SNHLY and FYNNEI. CDR3 region: CASSVRARTGELFF. The CDR3 DNA follows: TGTGCCAGCAGTGTAAGGGCTCGCACCGGGGAGCTGTTTTTT.

V and J are TRBV7-8 and TRBJ2-3; D is undetermined. V shed 3 bases and J shed 1 base, with 8 bases lying between them. The length of the CDR3 is 14 residues. Germline V gene data show CDR1 as SGHVS and CDR2 as FQNEAQ. The CDR3 is CASSLAGRTDTQYF. In DNA, the CDR3 is TGTGCCAGCAGCTTGGCCGGGCGCACAGATACGCAGTATTTT.

This clone turned up a few times. The V and J genes are TRBV30 and TRBJ2-1, with a possible D match to TRBD2 (6 bases). V was cut by 2 bases and J by 1 base, with 15 bases left in between. This CDR3 spans 16 amino acids. The germline V gene has CDR1 GTSNPN and CDR2 SVGIG (reference sequence). The CDR3 here is CAWSFRHGSSYNEQFF. For the CDR3, the DNA is TGTGCCTGGAGTTTCCGGCACGGGAGTTCCTACAATGAGCAGTTCTTC.

This rearrangement joins TRBV30 to TRBJ2-1; no reliable D call. The V end lost 2 bases, the J end lost 5 bases, and 10 bases lay between the germline ends. The CDR3 length is 13 residues. CDR1 and CDR2 from the germline V gene are GTSNPN and SVGIG (reference sequence). In DNA form, the CDR3 reads TGTGCCTGGAGTATGGGCGCCAACAATGAGCAGTTCTTC. Amino acids: CAWSMGANNEQFF.

The chain recombines TRBV5-1 with TRBJ2-3, with D perhaps TRBD2 (6 bases). From germline, CDR1 is SGHRS and CDR2 YFSETQ. The germline V and J ends were trimmed by 5 bases and 0 bases, with 10 bases remaining between them. This CDR3 contains 14 residues. In DNA, the CDR3 is TGCGCCAGCAGTAGGCTAGCGAGCACAGATACGCAGTATTTT. Translated, it gives CASSRLASTDTQYF.

This clone has only a few counts. J is TRBJ1-4 and V is TRBV30, with 7 bases matching TRBD1. CDR3 length equals 14 residues. Germline CDR1 reads GTSNPN; CDR2 reads SVGIG (reference sequence). Losses at the gene ends were 5 bases for V and 9 bases for J; bases not matched to a gene: 12. The CDR3 DNA reads TGTGCCTGGGAACCGACAGGGAGCTTACAAAAACTGTTTTTT. Translation gives CAWEPTGSLQKLFF.

In its sample, this clone was seen a few times. The chain couples TRBV5-1 to TRBJ2-1; no reliable D call. The germline CDR1 and CDR2 sequences are SGHRS and YFSETQ. V was trimmed by 1 base and J by 0 bases, leaving 8 bases between them. CDR3 length: 15 residues. The CDR3 is CASSLTDGSYNEQFF. CDR3 in DNA: TGCGCCAGCAGCTTGACAGACGGCTCCTACAATGAGCAGTTCTTC.

This chain uses TRBV27 with TRBJ2-6; the D gene is possibly TRBD2 (5 bases). The CDR3 contains 17 residues. Trimming shortened V by 2 bases and J by 0 bases, and 11 bases separated the two germline ends. Germline V lookup: CDR1 MNHEY, CDR2 SMNVEV (reference sequence). CDR3 bases: TGTGCCAGCAGTTTAAGCCGCGGGTACTCTGGGGCCAACGTCCTGACTTTC. Protein sequence: CASSLSRGYSGANVLTF.

Of note for this clone: Additional DNA sequences in this sample encode the identical CDR3. This sequence joins TRBV30 and TRBJ2-7, with D tentatively TRBD2 (6 bases). Trimming removed 3 bases from V and 2 bases from J, with 11 bases in between. The CDR3 has 13 residues. Germline V gene sequence: CDR1 GTSNPN, CDR2 SVGIG (reference sequence). CDR3 sequence (DNA): TGTGCCTGGAGCGTGGGACTTCCCTACGAGCAGTACTTC. Encoded protein: CAWSVGLPYEQYF.